The TCR beta chain described here comes from a study of blood T cell repertoires in COVID-19. For the study at large: Samples taken during acute and convalescent COVID-19 were collected in the United States, Italy and Spain. PBMCs, B-cell-depleted T cells, or T cells provided the cDNA or gDNA that made up the material.

Sequencing used immunoSEQ multiplex PCR; TCRdb keeps in-frame clones, though not all of them. The profile shows approximately 100,000 clones, roughly two thirds of them singletons. The specimen sequenced was peripheral blood. This sequence was found in a man of 80 years or more with acute or convalescent COVID-19.

The CDR3 reads CASSLWGEPLEAFF. The CDR3 coding sequence is TGTGCCAGTAGTTTGTGGGGCGAACCCTTGGAAGCTTTCTTT. This chain links TRBV19 with TRBJ1-1; D is possibly TRBD1 (5 bases). Trimming pared 5 bases from V and 8 bases from J, leaving 18 bases between. CDR1 is LNHDA, CDR2 SQIVND, per germline (reference sequence). The CDR3 covers 14 residues. Variable domain in full (rest from reference TRBV19 and TRBJ1-1): DGGITQSPKYLFRKEGQNVTLSCEQNLNHDAMYWYRQDPGQGLRLIYYSQIVNDFQKGDIAEGYSVSREKKESFPLTVTSAQKNPTAFYLCASSLWGEPLEAFFGQGTRLTVV.